A selection of T cell receptor beta chains follows, all from one sample in a study of shared T cell receptors in the human thymus. TCRdb keeps only in-frame clones here, not all; method: immunoSEQ multiplex PCR. The sample holds some 700,000 clones, approximately 83% seen once. These same data were also listed under a study on human thymus T cells.

The sample comprised thymocytes. These receptors came from a girl under three years old with a congenital heart defect. CDR3s include the opening cysteine and the closing phenylalanine or tryptophan. Fields, in order: V gene, D gene, J gene, clone size, CDR3 DNA, CDR3 protein. A D gene is named only where the DNA matches it firmly. Rows give clone size only sometimes, using once, few, many, or a class for an expanded clone.

v_call: TRBV28; d_call: TRBD1; j_call: TRBJ1-2; clone_size: -; cdr3_nt: TGTGCCAGCAGTTCTAAGACAGGGCTTAACTATGGCTACACCTTC; cdr3_aa: CASSSKTGLNYGYTF
v_call: TRBV5-1; d_call: -; j_call: TRBJ2-7; clone_size: few; cdr3_nt: TGCGCCAGCAGCCTAGCCCTCCGTGAGCTATCCTACGAGCAGTACTTC; cdr3_aa: CASSLALRELSYEQYF
v_call: TRBV19; d_call: -; j_call: TRBJ2-1; clone_size: -; cdr3_nt: TGTGCCAGTAGTGTAGTAGCGGAATACTACAATGAGCAGTTCTTC; cdr3_aa: CASSVVAEYYNEQFF
v_call: TRBV6-1; d_call: -; j_call: TRBJ1-6; clone_size: -; cdr3_nt: TGTGCCAGCAGTGATGGGGGCAGGAGAGATAATTCACCCCTCCACTTT; cdr3_aa: CASSDGGRRDNSPLHF
v_call: TRBV19; d_call: -; j_call: TRBJ2-3; clone_size: -; cdr3_nt: TGTGCCAGTACGGCTGGGTTAGGAGGGGGCTTCACAGATACGCAGTATTTT; cdr3_aa: CASTAGLGGGFTDTQYF
v_call: TRBV5-1; d_call: TRBD1; j_call: TRBJ2-7; clone_size: -; cdr3_nt: TGCGCCAGCAGCCGTACCGGGACAGGTTACGAGCAGTACTTC; cdr3_aa: CASSRTGTGYEQYF
v_call: TRBV4-1; d_call: TRBD1; j_call: TRBJ1-2; clone_size: few; cdr3_nt: TGCGCCAGCAGCCAGGCCTGGTCGGACAGGGCGAAAGGCTATGGCTACACCTTC; cdr3_aa: CASSQAWSDRAKGYGYTF
v_call: TRBV7-8; d_call: TRBD1; j_call: TRBJ2-6; clone_size: -; cdr3_nt: TGTGCCAGCAGCCTTGGGACAGTCCGCCTTAACTCTGGGGCCAACGTCCTGACTTTC; cdr3_aa: CASSLGTVRLNSGANVLTF
v_call: TRBV21-1; d_call: -; j_call: TRBJ1-3; clone_size: few; cdr3_nt: TGTGCCAGCAGCAAAGGTCGGGTGCCCTCTGGAAACACCATATATTTT; cdr3_aa: CASSKGRVPSGNTIYF
v_call: TRBV6-1; d_call: -; j_call: TRBJ1-3; clone_size: -; cdr3_nt: TGTGCCAGCAGTGGGTACAGGGAACCCTCTGGAAACACCATATATTTT; cdr3_aa: CASSGYREPSGNTIYF
v_call: TRBV28; d_call: -; j_call: TRBJ1-5; clone_size: -; cdr3_nt: TGTGCCAGCAGTTTACCCCACGCCTTTCGGGACCAGCATTTT; cdr3_aa: CASSLPHAFRDQHF
v_call: TRBV27; d_call: -; j_call: TRBJ1-5; clone_size: -; cdr3_nt: TGTGCCAGCCAGGGGCAGGGACTAAATCAGCCCCAGCATTTT; cdr3_aa: CASQGQGLNQPQHF
v_call: TRBV14; d_call: -; j_call: TRBJ2-2; clone_size: -; cdr3_nt: TGTGCCAGCAGCCTCTGGGGGGGCCTCTCGACCGGGGAGCTGTTTTTT; cdr3_aa: CASSLWGGLSTGELFF
v_call: TRBV20-1; d_call: -; j_call: TRBJ1-1; clone_size: once; cdr3_nt: TGCAGTGCCCCTCCGGAAGCTTTCTTT; cdr3_aa: CSAPPEAFF
v_call: TRBV29-1; d_call: -; j_call: TRBJ2-5; clone_size: -; cdr3_nt: TGCAGCGTTGAGCGGGGCCGACAAGAGACCCAGTACTTC; cdr3_aa: CSVERGRQETQYF
v_call: TRBV4-1; d_call: TRBD2; j_call: TRBJ2-5; clone_size: -; cdr3_nt: TGCGCCAGCAGCCGGCCGGGACTAAAGAGGGGAGAGACCCAGTACTTC; cdr3_aa: CASSRPGLKRGETQYF
v_call: TRBV5-4; d_call: TRBD2; j_call: TRBJ2-2; clone_size: -; cdr3_nt: TGTGCCAGCAGCTTGATACGCGGGGGGGCAGTCGGGGAGCTGTTTTTT; cdr3_aa: CASSLIRGGAVGELFF
v_call: TRBV7-9; d_call: -; j_call: TRBJ1-1; clone_size: few; cdr3_nt: TGTGCCAGCAGCTTTTGGGGGGACACTGAAGCTTTCTTT; cdr3_aa: CASSFWGDTEAFF
v_call: TRBV5-6; d_call: TRBD1; j_call: TRBJ2-7; clone_size: -; cdr3_nt: TGTGCCAGCAGCTGGGACAGAACCTACGAGCAGTACTTC; cdr3_aa: CASSWDRTYEQYF
v_call: TRBV10-3; d_call: -; j_call: TRBJ1-1; clone_size: -; cdr3_nt: TGTGCCATCCGCCAGACAGGCAACGACACTGAAGCTTTCTTT; cdr3_aa: CAIRQTGNDTEAFF
v_call: TRBV7-2; d_call: -; j_call: TRBJ2-7; clone_size: -; cdr3_nt: TGTGCCAGCAGCTTAGGTGTGAGGTGGGCCTACGAGCAGTACTTC; cdr3_aa: CASSLGVRWAYEQYF
v_call: TRBV27; d_call: -; j_call: TRBJ1-6; clone_size: few; cdr3_nt: TGTGCCAGCAGTTTATCGATTAGCTCCTATAATTCACCCCTCCACTTT; cdr3_aa: CASSLSISSYNSPLHF
v_call: TRBV25-1; d_call: -; j_call: TRBJ2-7; clone_size: -; cdr3_nt: TGTGCCAGCAGTGAACAGGGGATAGCCTACGAGCAGTACTTC; cdr3_aa: CASSEQGIAYEQYF
v_call: TRBV19; d_call: -; j_call: TRBJ1-2; clone_size: -; cdr3_nt: TGTGCCAGTAGTATCAGACAGAATGGCTACACCTTC; cdr3_aa: CASSIRQNGYTF
v_call: TRBV28; d_call: -; j_call: TRBJ1-6; clone_size: once; cdr3_nt: TGTGCCAGCAGTCCGCACCTATACGGTTCACCCCTCCACTTT; cdr3_aa: CASSPHLYGSPLHF
v_call: TRBV12-5; d_call: TRBD1; j_call: TRBJ1-2; clone_size: -; cdr3_nt: TGTGCTAGTGGTTTGATTATGGGACAGGGGTATCATGGCTACACCTTC; cdr3_aa: CASGLIMGQGYHGYTF
v_call: TRBV7-9; d_call: -; j_call: TRBJ1-1; clone_size: -; cdr3_nt: TGTGCCAGCAGCTCTTGGACAAGGAACACTGAAGCTTTCTTT; cdr3_aa: CASSSWTRNTEAFF
v_call: TRBV10-3; d_call: -; j_call: TRBJ2-5; clone_size: few; cdr3_nt: TGTGCCATCAGTGGCCTCAGACAGAGGAGTTCTCTGGAGACCCAGTACTTC; cdr3_aa: CAISGLRQRSSLETQYF
v_call: TRBV5-6; d_call: TRBD1; j_call: TRBJ1-2; clone_size: -; cdr3_nt: TGTGCCAGCAGCGCGGACAGGGGGCGAGGCTATGGCTACACCTTC; cdr3_aa: CASSADRGRGYGYTF
v_call: TRBV6-5; d_call: TRBD2; j_call: TRBJ2-3; clone_size: few; cdr3_nt: TGTGCCAGCAGTTACCGTCTAGCGGGTGTCGCAGATACGCAGTATTTT; cdr3_aa: CASSYRLAGVADTQYF
v_call: TRBV2; d_call: -; j_call: TRBJ2-3; clone_size: -; cdr3_nt: TGTGCCAGCAGCGATGGAGGGAATAGGGATACGCAGTATTTT; cdr3_aa: CASSDGGNRDTQYF
v_call: TRBV28; d_call: TRBD1; j_call: TRBJ2-1; clone_size: -; cdr3_nt: TGTGCCAGCAGTTTAGGGGACAGGGGGCCCAATGAGCAGTTCTTC; cdr3_aa: CASSLGDRGPNEQFF
v_call: TRBV7-9; d_call: -; j_call: TRBJ1-1; clone_size: -; cdr3_nt: TGTGCCAGCAGCCCCACAGGGAACACTGAAGCTTTCTTT; cdr3_aa: CASSPTGNTEAFF
v_call: TRBV23-1; d_call: -; j_call: TRBJ1-1; clone_size: -; cdr3_nt: TGCGCCAGCAGTCAATCACCCGGGCAGGGGCTGGTTGGGGCTTTCTTT; cdr3_aa: CASSQSPGQGLVGAFF
v_call: TRBV4-1; d_call: TRBD1; j_call: TRBJ2-2; clone_size: -; cdr3_nt: TGCGCCAGCAGCCAGTGGCCTCCCGGGACAGACCACACCGGGGAGCTGTTTTTT; cdr3_aa: CASSQWPPGTDHTGELFF
v_call: TRBV6-1; d_call: -; j_call: TRBJ1-1; clone_size: -; cdr3_nt: TGTGCCAGCAGCCCCCCTTGGCAGAATGAAGCTTTCTTT; cdr3_aa: CASSPPWQNEAFF
v_call: TRBV18; d_call: TRBD1; j_call: TRBJ1-2; clone_size: -; cdr3_nt: TGTGCCAGCAAACACGCGGGCCTGACAGGGTATGGCTACACCTTC; cdr3_aa: CASKHAGLTGYGYTF
v_call: TRBV13; d_call: -; j_call: TRBJ2-7; clone_size: -; cdr3_nt: TGTGCCAGCAGCTTAGACGCCGCCGGGAGCTACGAGCAGTACTTC; cdr3_aa: CASSLDAAGSYEQYF
v_call: TRBV27; d_call: -; j_call: TRBJ1-1; clone_size: -; cdr3_nt: TGTGCCAGCAGTTTAAAGGGTGGACTCCAGGAACTGGGAATGAACACTGAAGCTTTCTTT; cdr3_aa: CASSLKGGLQELGMNTEAFF
v_call: TRBV6-1; d_call: -; j_call: TRBJ1-1; clone_size: -; cdr3_nt: TGTGCCAGCACTACGGGGGGCGGGGCTGAAGCTTTCTTT; cdr3_aa: CASTTGGGAEAFF
v_call: TRBV14; d_call: -; j_call: TRBJ1-2; clone_size: -; cdr3_nt: TGTGCCAGCAGCCAAGTTTCCCGGGGAGCTAACTATGGCTACACCTTC; cdr3_aa: CASSQVSRGANYGYTF
v_call: TRBV18; d_call: -; j_call: TRBJ2-1; clone_size: -; cdr3_nt: TGTGCCAGCTCGAAGCGCCACGGGGGCTACAATGAGCAGTTCTTC; cdr3_aa: CASSKRHGGYNEQFF